Listed below are T cell receptor beta chains from one sample, sequenced in a study of blood T cell repertoires in COVID-19. Repertoires were generated with immunoSEQ multiplex PCR, while TCRdb's copy carries only in-frame clones and drops some. Among some 150,000 clones listed, just under 90% were seen once. What was sequenced was peripheral blood. Receptor source: a woman aged 40 to 55 with acute or convalescent COVID-19. CDR3s leave out the opening cysteine and the closing phenylalanine or tryptophan. The order of the fields is clone size, J gene, CDR3 length, V gene, CDR3 protein. Clone size is stated in some rows and not others, as once, few, many or a class when expanded.

once TRBJ2-1 14 TRBV5-6 ASSYLGTEVYNEQF
- TRBJ2-3 15 TRBV6-4 ASSDSASGSGTDTQY
- TRBJ2-7 11 TRBV7-3 ASSLTLGYEQY
- TRBJ2-3 15 TRBV12-5 ASGPHGLAGSTDTQY
- TRBJ1-4 12 TRBV10-3 AISETGAREKLF
- TRBJ2-7 13 TRBV27 ASSLYPSWGDEQY
- TRBJ2-1 10 TRBV21-1 ASRTSGNEQF
- TRBJ1-6 14 TRBV7-9 ASSLGAGSYNSPLH
- TRBJ2-1 14 TRBV2 ASSDGSGGAYNEQF
- TRBJ2-3 13 TRBV4-3 ASSPEMVPTDTQY
- TRBJ2-5 11 TRBV7-2 ASSPRGSGTQY
few TRBJ1-4 12 TRBV24-1 ATSEGGANEKLF